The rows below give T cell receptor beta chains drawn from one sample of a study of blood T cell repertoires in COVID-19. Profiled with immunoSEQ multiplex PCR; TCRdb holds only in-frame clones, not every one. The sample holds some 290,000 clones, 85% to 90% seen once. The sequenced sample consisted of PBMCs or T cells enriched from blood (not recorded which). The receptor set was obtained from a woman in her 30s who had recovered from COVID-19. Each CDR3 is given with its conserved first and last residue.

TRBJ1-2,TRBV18,CASSPLSGGGGLVGYTF
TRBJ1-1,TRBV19,CASSPGDRDTEAFF
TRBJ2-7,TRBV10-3,CAISESMGTRGPLSSYEQYF
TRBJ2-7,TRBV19,CASSREGEQYF
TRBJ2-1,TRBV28,CASSSRKREQFF
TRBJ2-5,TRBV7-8,CASSLPGPETQYF
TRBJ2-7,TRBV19,CASSIERIAGANAYEQYF
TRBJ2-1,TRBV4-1,CASSRGGVRENNEQFF
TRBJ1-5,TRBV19,CASTLSRGLDQPQHF
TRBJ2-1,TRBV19,CASSIWASGRSSYNEQFF
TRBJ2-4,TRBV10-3,CAISDLPVGQGKNIQYF
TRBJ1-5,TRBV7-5,CAGGTGAANQPQHF
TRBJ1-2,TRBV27,CASSLLSGANYGYTF
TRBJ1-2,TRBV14,CASSQGGHARYGYTF
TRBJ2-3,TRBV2,CASRSAGGVDTQYF
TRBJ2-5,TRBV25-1,CASSERLAGEETQYF
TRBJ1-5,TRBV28,CASSFSRRSNQPQHF
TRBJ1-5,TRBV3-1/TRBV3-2,CASSLSTGGQHF
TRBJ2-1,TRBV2,CASRETSLSYNEQFF